This TCR beta chain was documented in a study of cytomegalovirus exposure and HLA in healthy donors. Study results and limitations: Previously analyzed data showed that most TCR beta V segments were productive at a frequency of about 87% or about 30%. Because they were indistinguishable, some V segments, including TRBV6-2 and TRBV6-3, were excluded.

Healthy bone marrow donors supplied every sample. PCR employed 60 Vbeta and 13 Jbeta primers. Measured with immunoSEQ multiplex PCR; TCRdb has only the in-frame clones, and not every one. The sample lists over 110,000 clones, around 78% occurring once. The CDR3 spans 15 residues. The V and J ends lost 3 bases and 7 bases respectively, with 13 bases between them. CDR1 and CDR2 from the germline V gene are SGHTA and FQGNSA. Concerning this clone: Its antigen is currently unknown.

Material: PBMCs. This clonotype originated in a woman aged 18-35 years in good health and CMV-seropositive. The J gene is TRBJ1-6, the V gene TRBV7-2, with a weak D call TRBD1 (5 bases). CDR3 nucleotides: TGTGCCAGCAGCTTTAGAATCAGGGTAAATTCACCCCTCCACTTT. This codes for CASSFRIRVNSPLHF. Combining the CDR3 with reference TRBV7-2 and TRBJ1-6 gives the whole variable domain GAGVSQSPSNKVTEKGKDVELRCDPISGHTALYWYRQSLGQGLEFLIYFQGNSAPDKSGLPSDRFSAERTGGSVSTLTIQRTQQEDSAVYLCASSFRIRVNSPLHFGNGTRLTVT.